This T cell receptor (beta chain) was found in a study of blood T cell repertoires in COVID-19. Study details: The United States, Italy and Spain provided the acute and convalescent COVID-19 samples. In each case, the material was cDNA or gDNA derived from T cells, B-cell-depleted T cells, or PBMCs.

Only a few counts were recorded for this clone. V dropped 3 bases and J dropped 4 bases, with 9 bases sitting between them. This CDR3 contains 13 residues. Germline V gives CDR1 SGDLS, CDR2 YYNGEE. Original data processing: Researchers report that nucleated cell counts were estimated from reference gene primer amplification. Assay: immunoSEQ multiplex PCR; the TCRdb copy retains only in-frame clones and omits some. V and J calls plus clone size are reproduced from that table; the DNA served to infer D and trimming. Among 50,000 or so clones listed, approximately 93% were seen once. This chain uses TRBV9 with TRBJ2-3; D gene uncertain. The source material was peripheral blood. The TCR originated in a man in his 60s with COVID-19, enrolled during active disease. The CDR3 nucleotides are TGTGCCAGCAGCGCGAGGTGGGCAGATACGCAGTATTTT. It specifies CASSARWADTQYF.